What follows are 20 T cell receptor beta chains derived from one specimen sequenced in a study of CXCR3-negative and CXCR3-positive naive CD8 T cells (dated by TCRdb to between 2018 and 2020). Instrument on record: NextSeq 550. The Human TCR Profiling Kit (MiLaboratory) was used to prepare UMI-labeled 5' RACE TRB cDNA libraries. TCRdb reprocessed the reads and lists each CDR3 protein sequence as a single entry, with no DNA. The sample has roughly 48,000 distinct CDR3 sequences on record. Together, the top ten hold approximately 16% of the sample. The material sequenced was memory CD8+ T cells from blood. The cell subset or site label for this specimen denotes: conventional CD8+ memory T cells (TMEM), sorted as controls. Receptors were obtained from a human donor in good health. Some clones in this sample may be carry-over from other donors' samples.

This chain uses TRBV5-5 with TRBJ2-2. Germline V CDR1 and CDR2: SGHKS, YYEKEE (reference sequence). The CDR3 covers 14 residues. The CDR3 reads CASNKDPSTGELFF. Based on the CDR3 plus reference TRBV5-5 and TRBJ2-2, the full variable domain is DAGVTQSPTHLIKTRGQQVTLRCSPISGHKSVSWYQQVLGQGPQFIFQYYEKEERGRGNFPDRFSARQFPNYSSELNVNALLLGDSALYLCASNKDPSTGELFFGEGSRLTVL.

The chain couples TRBV20-1 to TRBJ2-7; there is no DNA to check the TCRdb D call of TRBD2. The length of the CDR3 is 16 residues. Germline V CDR1 and CDR2: DFQATT, SNEGSKA (reference sequence). The CDR3 sequence is CSAREPGATSGYEQYF.

The CDR3 is CASSLRQGKGETQYF. The genes are TRBV28 and TRBJ2-5; without DNA, the TCRdb call of TRBD2 cannot be checked. The CDR3 extends over 15 amino acids. The germline V gene has CDR1 MDHEN and CDR2 SYDVKM. Together with reference TRBV28 and TRBJ2-5, the CDR3 gives the full variable domain: DVKVTQSSRYLVKRTGEKVFLECVQDMDHENMFWYRQDPGLGLRLIYFSYDVKMKEKGDIPEGYSVSREKKERFSLILESASTNQTSMYLCASSLRQGKGETQYFGPGTRLLVL.

V is TRBV6-2 or TRBV6-3 and J is TRBJ2-1; TCRdb returns TRBD1, unconfirmable since there is no DNA. The length of the CDR3 is 16 residues. Germline CDR1 and CDR2: MNHEY and SVGEGT. CDR3 protein: CASTILRTGSSNEQFF.

The chain links TRBV29-1 to TRBJ2-2; TCRdb picks TRBD1, but there is no DNA to check that call. CDR1 and CDR2 from the germline V gene are SQVTM and ANQGSEA. CDR3 size: 15 residues. CDR3 sequence reads: CSVGAGGANTGELFF.

The rearrangement joins TRBV4-3 to TRBJ1-1; TCRdb picks TRBD1, but there is no DNA to check that call. The CDR3 totals 15 residues. Germline V gene sequence: CDR1 LGHNA, CDR2 YSLEER. CDR3 in amino acids: CASSQDDRAAQEAFF.

The chain employs TRBV6-2 or TRBV6-3 and TRBJ2-1. CDR1 is MNHEY and CDR2 is SVGEGT in the germline V gene. The CDR3 contains 14 residues. CDR3 region: CASSYLVPLSEQFF.

This chain connects TRBV29-1 to TRBJ1-1. Germline CDR1 reads SQVTM; CDR2 reads ANQGSEA. This CDR3 contains 18 residues. The CDR3 sequence is CSVEGVFSSGPSGTEAFF.

This chain joins TRBV29-1 and TRBJ2-1; TCRdb picks TRBD1, but there is no DNA to check that call. Germline V gene data show CDR1 as SQVTM and CDR2 as ANQGSEA. This CDR3 has 16 residues. The CDR3 reads CSSMLSPGQSVDEQFF.

V usage is TRBV18 and J usage is TRBJ1-1; the D call of TRBD1 rests on TCRdb alone, since no DNA is present to check it. Germline loops: CDR1 KGHSH, CDR2 LQKENI. This CDR3 is built from 16 residues. Here the CDR3 reads CASSPVVRETNTEAFF.

This chain links TRBV7-8 with TRBJ2-7. The germline V gene has CDR1 SGHVS and CDR2 FQNEAQ. This CDR3 spans 14 amino acids. CDR3: CASSLFQRTYEQYF.

The V gene is TRBV12-3 or TRBV12-4, the J gene TRBJ2-5; TCRdb's D call, TRBD1, is unchecked because there is no DNA. The CDR3 covers 13 residues. CDR3 sequence reads: CASSWADQETQYF.

The rearrangement links TRBV29-1 to TRBJ2-5; TCRdb names TRBD1, which stays unverified in the absence of DNA. CDR1 is SQVTM and CDR2 is ANQGSEA in the germline V gene. The CDR3 loop spans 14 amino acids. Here the CDR3 reads CSVDRGEWQETQYF.

The chain employs TRBV13 and TRBJ1-6. CDR3 length: 12 residues. Germline V CDR1 and CDR2: PRHDT, FYEKMQ (reference sequence). The CDR3 region is CASSLQLSPLHF.

This sequence joins TRBV6-1 and TRBJ2-3; TCRdb outputs TRBD1, but without DNA this stays unchecked. Germline assignment: CDR1 MNHNS and CDR2 SASEGT. The CDR3 has 20 amino acids. Here the CDR3 reads CASGIPTPQTGTNLTDTQYF.

The CDR3 protein is CASSLTPGANTEAFF. The chain carries TRBV11-2 and TRBJ1-1; TCRdb calls TRBD1, which cannot be checked without DNA. The CDR3 extends over 15 amino acids. CDR1 and CDR2 from the germline V gene are SGHAT and FQNNGV. Together with reference TRBV11-2 and TRBJ1-1, the CDR3 gives the full variable domain: EAGVAQSPRYKIIEKRQSVAFWCNPISGHATLYWYQQILGQGPKLLIQFQNNGVVDDSQLPKDRFSAERLKGVDSTLKIQPAKLEDSAVYLCASSLTPGANTEAFFGQGTRLTVV.

The chain is built from TRBV6-2 or TRBV6-3 and TRBJ1-1. Germline assignment: CDR1 MNHEY and CDR2 SVGEGT. The CDR3 runs 11 residues. The CDR3 reads CASRFGLEAFF.

The gene calls are TRBV2 and TRBJ2-7; no DNA is available, so the TRBD2 call from TCRdb remains unchecked. In germline, CDR1 is SNHLY, CDR2 FYNNEI. The CDR3 is 14 residues long. CDR3 residues: CASKTEPGEYEQYF.

This chain links TRBV7-6 with TRBJ2-5; the TCRdb call, TRBD2, lacks DNA for checking. Germline CDR1 is SGHVS and CDR2 is FNYEAQ. CDR3 length equals 16 residues. The CDR3 is CASSLDRASPLETQYF.

The CDR3 loop is CASSGGGSNQPQHF. The chain couples TRBV25-1 to TRBJ1-5; as DNA is missing, the TRBD1 call by TCRdb cannot be tested. The germline gives CDR1 MGHDK, CDR2 SYGVNS. The CDR3 consists of 14 residues.